The 6 T cell receptor beta chains reported below all come from one sample, sequenced in a study of blood T cell repertoires in COVID-19. The table came from immunoSEQ multiplex PCR; TCRdb's copy has only in-frame clones and leaves some out. Altogether hundreds of thousands of clones are present, 85% to 90% being singletons, with the ten largest covering roughly a sixth. Source material: PBMCs or T cells enriched from blood (not recorded which). Receptors were obtained from a man aged 18 to 30 who had recovered from COVID-19.

The V call is TRBV18, the J call TRBJ1-5; D gene unclear. This CDR3 contains 15 residues. Trimming cost V 6 bases and J 7 bases, with 19 bases left between them. Germline CDR1 is KGHSH and CDR2 is LQKENI. The CDR3 reads CASSGLVGYGQPQHF. CDR3 bases: TGTGCCAGCTCCGGCTTAGTCGGGTACGGACAGCCCCAGCATTTT.

V usage is TRBV2 and J usage is TRBJ1-5; weak D call: TRBD1 (5 bases). The CDR3 is made up of 13 amino acids. Between the trimmed V and J ends, which lost 0 bases and 11 bases, there was a span of 11 bases. Germline-derived CDR1 and CDR2 are SNHLY and FYNNEI. This CDR3 is CASSEALGGAQHF. The CDR3 DNA sequence: TGTGCCAGCAGTGAAGCGCTCGGGGGGGCCCAGCATTTT.

The chain joins TRBV2 to TRBJ2-5; a weak D match, TRBD1 (5 bases). V lost 11 bases and J lost 1, with 11 bases in between. This CDR3 is 12 amino acids long. In germline, CDR1 is SNHLY, CDR2 FYNNEI. This chain's CDR3 is CAGRQPQETQYF. CDR3 nucleotide sequence: TGTGCCGGAAGACAGCCCCAAGAGACCCAGTACTTC. Based on the CDR3 plus reference TRBV2 and TRBJ2-5, the full variable domain is EPEVTQTPSHQVTQMGQEVILRCVPISNHLYFYWYRQILGQKVEFLVSFYNNEISEKSEIFDDQFSVERPDGSNFTLKIRSTKLEDSAMYFCAGRQPQETQYFGPGTRLLVL.

This chain links TRBV27 with TRBJ2-7; 7 nucleotides agree with TRBD2. The length of the CDR3 is 14 residues. J was trimmed by 1 base and V by 3 bases; bases with no gene match: 3. The germline V gene has CDR1 MNHEY and CDR2 SMNVEV (reference sequence). The CDR3 nucleotides read TGTGCCAGCAGTTTTGGGGAGGGGTCCTACGAGCAGTACTTC. It yields the protein CASSFGEGSYEQYF.

The chain has TRBV11-2 and TRBJ1-6; D might be TRBD1 (6 bases). Trimming took 6 bases from V and 5 from J, leaving 11 bases between them. This CDR3 contains 14 residues. Per germline, CDR1 SGHAT and CDR2 FQNNGV. This CDR3 is CASRNGTNNSPLHF. The CDR3 DNA reads as TGTGCCAGCAGGAACGGGACAAATAATTCACCCCTCCACTTT. The variable domain in full, completed from reference TRBV11-2 and TRBJ1-6, reads EAGVAQSPRYKIIEKRQSVAFWCNPISGHATLYWYQQILGQGPKLLIQFQNNGVVDDSQLPKDRFSAERLKGVDSTLKIQPAKLEDSAVYLCASRNGTNNSPLHFGNGTRLTVT.

This chain links TRBV3-1 (or the pseudogene TRBV3-2) with TRBJ1-5, with TRBD1 as a possible D gene (6 bases). V lost 1 base, J lost 7 bases, and 11 bases lay in between. CDR1 and CDR2 (germline): LGHDT, YNNKEL (reference sequence). The CDR3 length is 14 residues. The CDR3 DNA follows: TGTGCCAGCAGCCAAGCAGGGGTTGAGCAGCCCCAGCATTTT. Its translation: CASSQAGVEQPQHF.